This T cell receptor beta chain comes out of a study of blood T cell repertoires in COVID-19. TCRdb keeps only in-frame clones here, not all; method: immunoSEQ multiplex PCR. The sample holds roughly 180,000 clones, about 85% seen once. This CDR3 contains 14 residues. V was pared by 5 bases and J by 5 bases, with 15 bases between. Germline V gene data show CDR1 as MNHEY and CDR2 as SMNVEV (reference sequence). What was sequenced was PBMCs or T cells enriched from blood (not recorded which). The source is a man aged 35 to 55 who had recovered from COVID-19. The chain couples TRBV27 to TRBJ1-1; no clear D. CDR3 nucleotides: TGTGCCAGCAGTCCGGCGACATTTGGGACTGAAGCTTTCTTT. The encoded protein is CASSPATFGTEAFF.